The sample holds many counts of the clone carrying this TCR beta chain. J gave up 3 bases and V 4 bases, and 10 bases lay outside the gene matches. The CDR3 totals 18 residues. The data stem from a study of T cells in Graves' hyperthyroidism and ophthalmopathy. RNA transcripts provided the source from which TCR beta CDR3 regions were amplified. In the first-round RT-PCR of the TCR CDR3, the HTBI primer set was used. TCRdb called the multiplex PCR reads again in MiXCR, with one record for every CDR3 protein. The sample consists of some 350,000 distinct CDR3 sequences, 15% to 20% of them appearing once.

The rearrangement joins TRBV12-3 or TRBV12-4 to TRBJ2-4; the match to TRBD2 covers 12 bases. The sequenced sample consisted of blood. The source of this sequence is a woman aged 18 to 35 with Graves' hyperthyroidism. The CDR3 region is CASSSQIRTSGVKNIQYF. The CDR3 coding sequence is TGTGCCAGCAGTTCCCAAATCCGGACTAGCGGGGTCAAAAACATTCAGTACTTC.